This T cell receptor (beta chain) was captured in a study of T-cell reconstitution after alpha-beta-depleted transplantation in children. Study-wide results and limits: T-cell counts and diversity were attributed mostly to newly produced T cells one year after transplant. Surviving recipient T cells and thymic progenitors underlay high day-60 TCRbeta diversity in some patients. Several hundred expanded graft clones reportedly supplied alpha-beta T cells about two months after transplant.

The CDR3 covers 19 residues. Trimming took off 0 bases at V and 2 bases at J, with 23 bases between the two ends. Germline loops: CDR1 SGHNT, CDR2 YYREEE (reference sequence). The TCRbeta library incorporated unique molecular identifiers. TCRdb fed the PCR reads into MiXCR, producing one record per CDR3 protein. The sample holds approximately 1,000,000 distinct CDR3 sequences, about 30% seen once. Points on this clonotype: Its cognate antigen is unknown.

The starting material was PBMCs, mostly from graft donor cells, obtained 360 days after TCRalphabeta/CD19-depleted stem cell transplant. This TCR was recovered from a boy under three years old who had a stem cell transplant for SCID, so the T cells may come from the graft donor. The rearrangement joins TRBV5-4 to TRBJ1-1; tentatively, D is TRBD1 (5 bases). The CDR3 region has the DNA TGTGCCAGCAGCTTGGGACCCGGGGGACTGGGTTGGGGTAACACTGAAGCTTTCTTT. Translated: CASSLGPGGLGWGNTEAFF.